The clone carrying this TCR beta chain is a singleton in its sample. Other DNA sequences in this specimen translate into the identical CDR3. The data stem from a study of blood T cell repertoires in COVID-19. There are 11 residues in the CDR3. Trimming removed 6 bases from V and 3 bases from J, with 9 bases in between. CDR1 is DFQATT and CDR2 is SNEGSKA in the germline V gene (reference sequence). Participants were aged about 18 to 100 years from around 24 US areas. It was within 2 weeks before study entry that exposed participants met a COVID-19 case. Original analysis: Counts of nucleated cells, estimated from reference gene primer amplification, were obtained. Repertoires were generated with immunoSEQ multiplex PCR, while TCRdb's copy carries only in-frame clones and drops some. Clone size and the V and J calls come from that table; the DNA yielded D and trimming. The profile shows 210,000 or so clones, over 80% of them singletons.

The clonotype comes from a woman aged 25 to 39 who had been exposed to COVID-19. Material: PBMCs or T cells enriched from blood (not recorded which). The chain couples TRBV20-1 to TRBJ2-7; possibly TRBD1 for D (5 bases). In DNA form, the CDR3 reads TGCAGTGCAAGAAGGGGCTACGAGCAGTACTTC. This gives the protein CSARRGYEQYF.